A selection of T cell receptor beta chains follows, all from one sample in a study of cytomegalovirus exposure and HLA in healthy donors. Some clones are missing from TCRdb's copy, which holds only in-frame ones; the method was immunoSEQ multiplex PCR. The sample includes 220,000 or so clones, around 75% seen only once; the top ten take less than 2%. The sequencing sample was made of PBMCs. The receptor source for this set is a woman aged 25 to 45 in good health and CMV-seronegative. Each CDR3 is given with its conserved first and last residue. The order of the fields is V gene, CDR3 length, D gene, J gene, clone size, CDR3 protein, CDR3 DNA. The D gene is left open where the match is weak. For some rows the clone size is stated as once, few or many, or as a class when expanded; others skip it.

V: TRBV10-3; length: 17; D: TRBD2; J: TRBJ2-1; size: -; CDR3: CAISPTPGTSGNNEQFF; DNA: TGTGCCATCTCACCCACTCCCGGGACTAGCGGGAACAATGAGCAGTTCTTC
V: TRBV2; length: 15; D: TRBD2; J: TRBJ2-5; size: -; CDR3: CASKGASGAQETQYF; DNA: TGTGCCAGCAAGGGGGCTAGCGGGGCTCAAGAGACCCAGTACTTC
V: TRBV7-3; length: 13; D: -; J: TRBJ1-1; size: -; CDR3: CASSYTGNTEAFF; DNA: TGTGCCAGCAGTTATACGGGGAACACTGAAGCTTTCTTT
V: TRBV6-5; length: 14; D: TRBD1; J: TRBJ1-1; size: -; CDR3: CASLITGAPLEAFF; DNA: TGTGCCAGCCTCATAACAGGGGCCCCCCTTGAAGCTTTCTTT
V: TRBV19; length: 15; D: TRBD1; J: TRBJ1-2; size: once; CDR3: CASSPLQGVIVGYTF; DNA: TGTGCCAGTAGTCCTCTACAGGGGGTGATTGTGGGCTACACCTTC
V: TRBV19; length: 16; D: -; J: TRBJ2-6; size: -; CDR3: CATSSGQHSGANVLTF; DNA: TGTGCCACCTCTTCGGGACAACACTCTGGGGCCAACGTCCTGACTTTC
V: TRBV7-3; length: 13; D: -; J: TRBJ2-2; size: -; CDR3: CASSLTSTGELFF; DNA: TGTGCCAGCAGCCTAACGAGCACCGGGGAGCTGTTTTTT
V: TRBV7-8; length: 15; D: -; J: TRBJ2-1; size: -; CDR3: CASDPLMSSYNEQFF; DNA: TGTGCCAGCGATCCCCTGATGAGCTCCTACAATGAGCAGTTCTTC
V: TRBV29-1; length: 11; D: TRBD1; J: TRBJ1-2; size: -; CDR3: CRAGGGDGYTF; DNA: TGCAGGGCAGGAGGGGGCGATGGCTACACCTTC
V: TRBV6-1; length: 15; D: TRBD1; J: TRBJ1-1; size: -; CDR3: CASRGRDSQNTEAFF; DNA: TGTGCCAGCCGTGGTCGGGACAGCCAGAACACTGAAGCTTTCTTT
V: TRBV7-3; length: 15; D: TRBD2; J: TRBJ2-1; size: -; CDR3: CASSSSSGGADEQFF; DNA: TGTGCCAGCAGCTCTTCTAGCGGGGGGGCGGATGAGCAGTTCTTC
V: TRBV25-1; length: 13; D: -; J: TRBJ2-1; size: -; CDR3: CASSLSSYNEQFF; DNA: TGTGCCAGCAGTTTGAGCTCCTACAATGAGCAGTTCTTC
V: TRBV5-1; length: 16; D: TRBD2; J: TRBJ2-5; size: -; CDR3: CASSKWIGRGGETQYF; DNA: TGCGCCAGCAGCAAGTGGATAGGGAGGGGCGGGGAGACCCAGTACTTC
V: TRBV2; length: 14; D: TRBD2; J: TRBJ2-1; size: -; CDR3: CASRWAGVYNEQFF; DNA: TGTGCCAGCAGGTGGGCGGGGGTCTACAATGAGCAGTTCTTC
V: TRBV2; length: 15; D: TRBD1; J: TRBJ2-7; size: -; CDR3: CASSEGAGQTYEQYF; DNA: TGTGCCAGCAGCGAGGGGGCAGGACAGACCTACGAGCAGTACTTC
V: TRBV18; length: 13; D: -; J: TRBJ2-7; size: -; CDR3: CASSPRASYEQYF; DNA: TGTGCCAGCTCACCGAGGGCCTCCTACGAGCAGTACTTC
V: TRBV2; length: 13; D: -; J: TRBJ1-1; size: -; CDR3: CASSAGENTEAFF; DNA: TGTGCCAGCAGCGCCGGAGAGAACACTGAAGCTTTCTTT
V: TRBV10-1; length: 13; D: -; J: TRBJ2-5; size: -; CDR3: CASSEYGLETQYF; DNA: TGCGCCAGCAGTGAGTACGGGTTAGAGACCCAGTACTTC
V: TRBV19; length: 17; D: -; J: TRBJ2-1; size: once; CDR3: CASSIGLGELSYNEQFF; DNA: TGTGCCAGTAGTATAGGATTAGGAGAACTCTCCTACAATGAGCAGTTCTTC
V: TRBV5-6; length: 15; D: -; J: TRBJ1-2; size: -; CDR3: CASSLFGGPNYGYTF; DNA: TGTGCCAGCAGCTTGTTTGGGGGCCCCAACTATGGCTACACCTTC
V: TRBV19; length: 13; D: TRBD2; J: TRBJ2-2; size: -; CDR3: CASRLAGGGELFF; DNA: TGTGCCAGTAGACTAGCGGGAGGCGGGGAGCTGTTTTTT
V: TRBV4-1; length: 15; D: -; J: TRBJ2-7; size: -; CDR3: CASSQESGSTYEQYF; DNA: TGCGCCAGCAGCCAGGAGAGTGGGTCGACCTACGAGCAGTACTTC
V: TRBV5-5; length: 15; D: -; J: TRBJ1-5; size: -; CDR3: CASSRGGERNQPQHF; DNA: TGTGCCAGCAGCCGGGGGGGGGAACGCAATCAGCCCCAGCATTTT
V: TRBV4-2; length: 14; D: TRBD2; J: TRBJ2-3; size: -; CDR3: CASSHGGDTDTQYF; DNA: TGTGCCAGCAGCCACGGGGGGGACACAGATACGCAGTATTTT
V: TRBV6-1; length: 14; D: TRBD1; J: TRBJ1-4; size: -; CDR3: CASSVDRRGEKLFF; DNA: TGTGCCAGCAGTGTGGACAGGAGAGGGGAAAAACTGTTTTTT
V: TRBV6-1; length: 14; D: TRBD1; J: TRBJ1-4; size: -; CDR3: CASSEAGQGGKLFF; DNA: TGTGCCAGCAGTGAAGCGGGACAGGGAGGGAAACTGTTTTTT
V: TRBV6-4; length: 14; D: TRBD2; J: TRBJ2-1; size: -; CDR3: CASSEGGGTDEQFF; DNA: TGTGCCAGCAGTGAAGGCGGGGGGACCGATGAGCAGTTCTTC
V: TRBV4-1; length: 15; D: -; J: TRBJ2-1; size: -; CDR3: CASSQVGGSHNEQFF; DNA: TGCGCCAGCAGCCAAGTTGGCGGGTCCCACAATGAGCAGTTCTTC
V: TRBV10-3; length: 14; D: -; J: TRBJ2-5; size: -; CDR3: CAIGGGALQETQYF; DNA: TGTGCCATCGGAGGCGGGGCGCTACAAGAGACCCAGTACTTC
V: TRBV7-9; length: 16; D: -; J: TRBJ2-3; size: -; CDR3: CSSSQSRGYSTDTQYF; DNA: TGTTCCAGCAGCCAATCCCGGGGGTATAGCACAGATACGCAGTATTTT
V: TRBV2; length: 11; D: -; J: TRBJ2-5; size: -; CDR3: CASRQAETQYF; DNA: TGTGCCAGCAGACAAGCGGAGACCCAGTACTTC
V: TRBV12-5; length: 15; D: -; J: TRBJ1-1; size: -; CDR3: CASGLGPSVGAEAFF; DNA: TGTGCTAGTGGTTTGGGGCCCTCAGTCGGGGCTGAAGCTTTCTTT
V: TRBV9; length: 13; D: -; J: TRBJ1-2; size: -; CDR3: CASSPGQNYGYTF; DNA: TGTGCCAGCAGCCCCGGACAGAACTATGGCTACACCTTC
V: TRBV5-1; length: 16; D: -; J: TRBJ2-5; size: once; CDR3: CASSLGGARIQETQYF; DNA: TGCGCCAGCAGCTTGGGAGGAGCTAGGATCCAAGAGACCCAGTACTTC
V: TRBV30; length: 15; D: TRBD1; J: TRBJ1-1; size: many; CDR3: CAWSPRTGGHTEAFF; DNA: TGTGCCTGGAGTCCCCGGACAGGGGGCCACACTGAAGCTTTCTTT
V: TRBV27; length: 16; D: TRBD1; J: TRBJ2-3; size: -; CDR3: CASSLTGTGVTDTQYF; DNA: TGTGCCAGCAGTTTAACCGGGACAGGGGTCACAGATACGCAGTATTTT
V: TRBV7-9; length: 15; D: TRBD2; J: TRBJ2-3; size: -; CDR3: CASSLSGGSTDTQYF; DNA: TGTGCCAGCAGCTTGAGCGGGGGCAGCACAGATACGCAGTATTTT
V: TRBV7-2; length: 14; D: TRBD1; J: TRBJ1-2; size: few; CDR3: CASSPDRDYYGYTF; DNA: TGTGCCAGCAGCCCAGACAGGGATTACTATGGCTACACCTTC
V: TRBV7-2; length: 12; D: TRBD1; J: TRBJ2-1; size: -; CDR3: CASSLVQGPQFF; DNA: TGTGCCAGCAGCTTAGTACAGGGGCCGCAGTTCTTC
V: TRBV6-1; length: 16; D: TRBD2; J: TRBJ2-7; size: -; CDR3: CASSGRGTSGKYEQYF; DNA: TGTGCCAGCAGTGGACGTGGGACTAGCGGGAAATACGAGCAGTACTTC
V: TRBV11-3; length: 15; D: -; J: TRBJ2-2; size: -; CDR3: CASSLEAGGTGELFF; DNA: TGTGCCAGCAGCTTAGAGGCAGGTGGCACCGGGGAGCTGTTTTTT
V: TRBV5-8; length: 14; D: TRBD1; J: TRBJ1-2; size: once; CDR3: CASSDRGGNYGYTF; DNA: TGTGCCAGCAGCGACAGGGGCGGAAACTATGGCTACACCTTC
V: TRBV9; length: 13; D: -; J: TRBJ2-1; size: -; CDR3: CASSPEPRNEQFF; DNA: TGTGCCAGCAGCCCCGAACCGCGGAATGAGCAGTTCTTC
V: TRBV7-9; length: 15; D: TRBD2; J: TRBJ2-1; size: -; CDR3: CASSRGEVGRGEQFF; DNA: TGTGCCAGCAGCCGAGGGGAGGTCGGGAGGGGTGAGCAGTTCTTC
V: TRBV5-1; length: 15; D: TRBD2; J: TRBJ2-1; size: few; CDR3: CASSLVGGRVNEQFF; DNA: TGCGCCAGCAGCTTGGTAGGCGGGAGGGTCAATGAGCAGTTCTTC
V: TRBV6-1; length: 14; D: -; J: TRBJ1-1; size: -; CDR3: CASSEYHRNTEAFF; DNA: TGTGCCAGCAGTGAATATCACAGAAACACTGAAGCTTTCTTT
V: TRBV13; length: 13; D: -; J: TRBJ2-5; size: few; CDR3: CASSSLGEETQYF; DNA: TGTGCCAGCAGCTCCTTGGGAGAAGAGACCCAGTACTTC
V: TRBV9; length: 15; D: TRBD1; J: TRBJ1-2; size: once; CDR3: CASSLGQGPNYGYTF; DNA: TGTGCCAGCAGCTTGGGACAGGGTCCTAACTATGGCTACACCTTC
V: TRBV6-1; length: 15; D: TRBD2; J: TRBJ2-7; size: -; CDR3: CASRAYSGSSYEQYF; DNA: TGTGCCAGCAGGGCCTATAGCGGGAGCTCCTACGAGCAGTACTTC
V: TRBV6-1; length: 14; D: -; J: TRBJ1-3; size: -; CDR3: CASEGRSSGNTIYF; DNA: TGTGCCAGCGAAGGAAGGAGCTCTGGAAACACCATATATTTT
V: TRBV27; length: 13; D: -; J: TRBJ1-5; size: -; CDR3: CASSLSAGLPQHF; DNA: TGTGCCAGCAGTTTATCGGCGGGCTTGCCCCAGCATTTT
V: TRBV6-1; length: 15; D: -; J: TRBJ1-5; size: few; CDR3: CASKGAWGPNQPQHF; DNA: TGTGCCAGCAAAGGCGCTTGGGGGCCGAATCAGCCCCAGCATTTT
V: TRBV7-7; length: 15; D: TRBD1; J: TRBJ1-4; size: -; CDR3: CASSLRTGGGEKLFF; DNA: TGTGCTAGCAGCCTTAGGACAGGGGGCGGTGAAAAACTGTTTTTT